Following are 10 T cell receptor beta chains from one sample sequenced in a study of cytomegalovirus exposure and HLA in healthy donors. PCR employed 60 Vbeta and 13 Jbeta primers. Clones were sequenced by immunoSEQ multiplex PCR, and TCRdb holds only the in-frame ones, with some missing. The sample yields some 150,000 clones, 55% to 70% seen once. The specimen was PBMCs. The receptors originated from a woman in her thirties in good health and CMV-seropositive.

This sequence joins TRBV15 and TRBJ1-2; 7 bases match TRBD1. The CDR3 has 14 amino acids. The V and J ends lost 2 bases and 3 bases, in that order; junction bases with no gene match: 3. Germline V gene sequence: CDR1 LNHNV, CDR2 YYDKDF (reference sequence). As DNA, the CDR3 is TGTGCCACCAGCAGACCCGACAGGGACTATGGCTACACCTTC. Protein: CATSRPDRDYGYTF. Full variable domain (rest looked up from reference TRBV15 and TRBJ1-2): DAMVIQNPRYQVTQFGKPVTLSCSQTLNHNVMYWYQQKSSQAPKLLFHYYDKDFNNEADTPDNFQSRRPNTSFCFLDIRSPGLGDTAMYLCATSRPDRDYGYTFGSGTRLTVV.

The rearrangement uses TRBV19 and TRBJ2-5, with D tentatively TRBD1 (5 bases). The better agreement between TRBJ2-7 and the DNA end casts doubt on the J call. The CDR3 loop spans 13 amino acids. Germline V gene sequence: CDR1 LNHDA, CDR2 SQIVND (reference sequence). CDR3 loop: CASSIGSRAEQYF. The CDR3 DNA follows: TGTGCCAGTAGTATAGGGAGCAGGGCCGAGCAGTACTTC.

There are a few counts of this clone. Other DNA sequences in the same sample also yield this CDR3. The chain recombines TRBV18 with TRBJ2-3; 8 bases line up with TRBD1. After removal of 1 base from V and 1 base from J, the junction contained 1 base not matched to a gene. The CDR3 is made up of 15 amino acids. The germline gives CDR1 KGHSH, CDR2 LQKENI. CDR3 sequence (DNA): TGTGCCAGCTCACCACTGACAGGGGGCACAGATACGCAGTATTTT. Its protein is CASSPLTGGTDTQYF.

The genes are TRBV4-2 and TRBJ1-1, with unresolved D. The CDR3 loop spans 15 amino acids. The germline V gene has CDR1 LGHNA and CDR2 YNFKEQ. The ends were cut back, 0 bases at V and 1 base at J, with 9 bases in the middle. The DNA for the CDR3 is TGTGCCAGCAGCCAAGATTACTACGCGAACACTGAAGCTTTCTTT. This codes for CASSQDYYANTEAFF.

This sequence joins TRBV10-3 and TRBJ2-1; 7 bases are a match to TRBD2. Germline CDR1 ENHRY, CDR2 SYGVKD. The CDR3 runs to 13 residues. V trimming: 2 bases; J trimming: 9 bases; junction bases outside the gene matches: 4. CDR3 protein: CAISEGLGVEQFF. The CDR3, as DNA: TGTGCCATCAGTGAGGGACTAGGCGTTGAGCAGTTCTTC.

The chain has TRBV27 and TRBJ2-7; 10 nucleotides line up with TRBD1. The germline V gene encodes CDR1 MNHEY and CDR2 SMNVEV (reference sequence). This CDR3 has 14 residues. J lost 4 bases, V lost 3 bases, and 3 bases had no gene match. CDR3 DNA sequence: TGTGCCAGCAGTTTGGGGACAGGGGTGTACGAGCAGTACTTC. This translates into CASSLGTGVYEQYF.

The chain carries TRBV5-1 and TRBJ1-4; D is perhaps TRBD1 (6 bases). Germline loops: CDR1 SGHRS, CDR2 YFSETQ. Trimming stripped 5 bases from V and 0 bases from J, with 8 bases between. The CDR3 sequence is 14 residues long. This CDR3 is CASSGTTTNEKLFF. CDR3 nucleotides: TGCGCCAGCAGTGGGACAACAACTAATGAAAAACTGTTTTTT.

The rearrangement joins TRBV20-1 to TRBJ2-1, with D unresolved. Looked up from germline, CDR1 is DFQATT and CDR2 is SNEGSKA (reference sequence). Between the trimmed V and J ends, which lost 2 bases and 7 bases, there was a span of 6 bases. CDR3 length: 11 amino acids. The CDR3 nucleotides read TGCAGTGCTAGACCCGGTAATGAGCAGTTCTTC. The encoded protein is CSARPGNEQFF.

The chain combines TRBV29-1 with TRBJ1-2; tentative D call: TRBD1 (6 bases). CDR1 is SQVTM and CDR2 is ANQGSEA in the germline V gene. This CDR3 spans 12 amino acids. Trimming took 6 bases from V and 6 from J, leaving 14 bases between them. CDR3 nucleotides: TGCAGCGTCGACAGGAAGGGGCATGGCTACACCTTC. Encoded protein: CSVDRKGHGYTF. Looking up the rest from reference TRBV29-1 and TRBJ1-2 gives the full variable domain: SAVISQKPSRDICQRGTSLTIQCQVDSQVTMMFWYRQQPGQSLTLIATANQGSEATYESGFVIDKFPISRPNLTFSTLTVSNMSPEDSSIYLCSVDRKGHGYTFGSGTRLTVV.

The CDR3 loop reads CASSRGRSSYNSPLHF. The CDR3 DNA sequence: TGTGCCAGCAGCCGGGGTAGGAGCTCCTATAATTCACCCCTCCACTTT. The rearrangement uses TRBV13 and TRBJ1-6; D not certain. The V end lost 5 bases, the J end lost 0 bases, and 11 bases lay between the germline ends. From germline, CDR1 is PRHDT and CDR2 FYEKMQ (reference sequence). The CDR3 loop spans 16 amino acids.